These T cell receptor beta chains were read from a single sample in a study of T cell repertoires in cytomegalovirus infection. These receptors have no known antigen. TCRdb reanalysed the reads using MiXCR and keeps one entry per CDR3 protein. The table lists roughly 45,000 distinct CDR3 sequences, 20% of them singletons. Input material: PBMCs, sequenced either directly or after in vitro stimulation (not recorded which). The receptors stem from a human donor in good health (CMV status not recorded). Some clones in this sample may be carry-over from other donors' samples. Each CDR3 is given with its conserved first and last residue. Each record gives: clone size, V gene, D gene, J gene, CDR3 protein, CDR3 DNA. A D gene is named only where the DNA matches it firmly. Clone size is stated in some rows and not others, as once, few, many or a class when expanded.

-	TRBV14	-	TRBJ1-6	CASSQVAGFNSPLHF	TGTGCCAGCAGCCAAGTGGCGGGGTTCAACTCACCCCTCCACTTT
few	TRBV20-1	-	TRBJ2-1	CSVFGPNYNEQFF	TGCAGTGTCTTTGGACCTAACTACAATGAGCAGTTCTTC
-	TRBV2	-	TRBJ1-2	CASLGGRVGGYTF	TGTGCCAGCTTAGGTGGCAGGGTCGGTGGCTACACCTTC
-	TRBV6-5	-	TRBJ1-5	CASSYRRGPQHF	TGTGCCAGCAGTTACCGCCGGGGGCCCCAGCATTTT
many	TRBV7-2	-	TRBJ1-2	CASSLAGATIDGYTF	TGTGCCAGCAGCTTAGCAGGGGCAACCATCGATGGCTACACCTTC
many	TRBV12-3/TRBV12-4	-	TRBJ2-7	CASSFGGSVYEQYF	TGTGCCAGCAGTTTTGGGGGCTCTGTGTACGAGCAGTACTTC
few	TRBV11-2	-	TRBJ1-4	CASSLGVQGPENEKLFF	TGTGCCAGCAGCTTAGGGGTGCAGGGCCCAGAAAATGAAAAACTGTTTTTT
few	TRBV7-9	-	TRBJ1-2	CASSPHGSRDYGYTF	TGTGCCAGCAGTCCACACGGCTCACGCGACTATGGCTACACCTTC
few	TRBV7-2	TRBD2	TRBJ2-7	CASSLQAGNSYEQYF	TGTGCCAGCAGCTTACAAGCGGGGAACTCCTACGAGCAGTACTTC
-	TRBV12-3/TRBV12-4	-	TRBJ2-5	CASSLGARETQYF	TGTGCCAGCAGTTTGGGAGCTCGAGAGACCCAGTACTTC
many	TRBV12-3/TRBV12-4	TRBD1	TRBJ1-2	CASSFPGQGLYGYTF	TGTGCCAGCAGTTTCCCGGGACAGGGCCTATATGGCTACACCTTC
many	TRBV28	-	TRBJ2-7	CASYEPYEQYF	TGTGCCAGCTATGAGCCCTACGAGCAGTACTTC
once	TRBV19	-	TRBJ2-7	CASSIDGASSEQYF	TGTGCCAGTAGTATCGACGGCGCGAGCAGCGAGCAGTACTTC
-	TRBV11-2	-	TRBJ2-1	CASVLRWAGASYNEQFF	TGTGCCAGCGTACTCCGCTGGGCGGGCGCCTCCTACAATGAGCAGTTCTTC
-	TRBV6-6	-	TRBJ2-3	CASSRKGPDTQYF	TGTGCCAGCAGCCGTAAAGGACCAGATACGCAGTATTTT
-	TRBV12-3/TRBV12-4	TRBD1	TRBJ2-7	CASSSRDRVYEQYF	TGTGCCAGCAGTAGCCGGGACAGGGTTTACGAGCAGTACTTC
-	TRBV20-1	-	TRBJ2-5	CSARRGQETQYF	TGCAGTGCCAGGCGGGGTCAAGAGACCCAGTACTTC
many	TRBV7-2	TRBD2	TRBJ2-5	CASSPRGAGGPETQYF	TGTGCCAGCAGCCCGCGGGGAGCGGGAGGGCCGGAGACCCAGTACTTC
few	TRBV20-1	-	TRBJ2-3	CSARVAGITDTQYF	TGCAGTGCTAGAGTTGCGGGAATCACAGATACGCAGTATTTT
-	TRBV5-4	TRBD1	TRBJ1-1	CASSFLGQPNTEAFF	TGTGCCAGCAGCTTCTTGGGACAGCCGAACACTGAAGCTTTCTTT
-	TRBV5-5	TRBD1	TRBJ2-7	CASSRGQGVGEQYF	TGTGCCAGCAGCCGCGGACAGGGAGTCGGCGAGCAGTACTTC
many	TRBV7-2	TRBD2	TRBJ2-6	CASSLELAGASGANVLTF	TGTGCCAGCAGCTTAGAGCTAGCGGGAGCGTCAGGGGCCAACGTCCTGACTTTC
few	TRBV5-1	TRBD2	TRBJ2-2	CASSPGTSGGDTGELFF	TGCGCCAGCAGCCCTGGGACTAGCGGGGGGGACACCGGGGAGCTGTTTTTT
many	TRBV7-9	TRBD1	TRBJ2-3	CASSLGDRAQDTQYF	TGTGCCAGCAGCCTCGGGGACAGGGCCCAAGATACGCAGTATTTT
-	TRBV30	-	TRBJ2-3	CAWSGNRVWWGTDTQYF	TGTGCCTGGAGTGGGAATAGGGTTTGGTGGGGCACAGATACGCAGTATTTT
few	TRBV4-3	-	TRBJ2-7	CASSRVGSEQYF	TGCGCCAGCAGCAGGGTAGGAAGCGAGCAGTACTTC
many	TRBV4-3	-	TRBJ2-5	CASSQDVGRGKTQYF	TGCGCCAGCAGCCAAGACGTGGGGCGCGGGAAGACCCAGTACTTC